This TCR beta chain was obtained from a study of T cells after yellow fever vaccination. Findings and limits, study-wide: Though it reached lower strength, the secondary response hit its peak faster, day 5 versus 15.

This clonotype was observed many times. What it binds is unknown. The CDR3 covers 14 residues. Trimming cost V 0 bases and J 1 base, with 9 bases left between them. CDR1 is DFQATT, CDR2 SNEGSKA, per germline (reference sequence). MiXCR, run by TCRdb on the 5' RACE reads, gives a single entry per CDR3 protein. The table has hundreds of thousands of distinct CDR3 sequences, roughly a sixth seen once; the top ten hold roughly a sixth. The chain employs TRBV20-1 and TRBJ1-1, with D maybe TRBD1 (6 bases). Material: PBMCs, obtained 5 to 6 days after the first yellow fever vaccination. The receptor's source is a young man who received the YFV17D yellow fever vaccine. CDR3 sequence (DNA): TGCAGTGCTAGAGAGGGGGGGCCGAACACTGAAGCTTTCTTT. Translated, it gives CSAREGGPNTEAFF.